Presented here are 2 T cell receptor beta chains from one specimen sequenced in a study of T cell repertoires in cytomegalovirus infection. TCRdb independently ran MiXCR on the reads; one entry per CDR3 protein. The profile shows some 350,000 distinct CDR3 sequences, 15% to 20% of them singletons. The sequencing sample was made of PBMCs. The receptors shown here come from a human donor in good health (CMV status not recorded). Some clones in this sample may be carry-over from other donors' samples.

This clonotype was seen more than once but under ten times. Germline and junction disagree at one end, which may indicate a read error. This chain joins TRBV19 and TRBJ2-4; D could derive from TRBD1 or TRBD2 (6 bases each). Germline values: CDR1 LNHDA, CDR2 SQIVND (reference sequence). The length of the CDR3 is 18 residues. In DNA, the CDR3 is TGTGCCAGTAGCATAGGGGGGATGAGGGGGAGAGCCAAAAACATTCAGTACTTC. Amino acid sequence: CASSIGGMRGRAKNIQYF.

This clonotype appeared many times. The V call is TRBV4-2, the J call TRBJ1-4, with D unclear. The CDR3 runs 16 residues. Germline V CDR1 and CDR2: LGHNA, YNFKEQ. With 0 bases removed from V and 5 bases from J, the gap between germline ends came to 13 bases. CDR3 loop: CASSQEEREENEKLFF. CDR3 nucleotides: TGTGCCAGCAGCCAAGAAGAACGAGAGGAGAATGAAAAACTGTTTTTT.